This is a list of T cell receptor beta chains from one sample in a study of shared clonotypes between healthy human individuals. The repertoire was sequenced with immunoSEQ multiplex PCR; TCRdb's copy has only in-frame clones and lacks some. This sample carries some 2,000,000 clones, roughly 94% of them seen once, and the ten largest clones take about 0.13%. The sequencing input was naive CD4+ T cells sorted from blood. The receptors were sampled from a man in his late teens or twenties in good health. The CDR3 runs from the conserved cysteine through the conserved F or W. D genes are given only for firm matches. Clone size is stated in some rows and not others, as once, few, many or a class when expanded.

CDR3 | DNA | D | size | J | V
CASSNRVGQPQHF | TGTGCCAGTAGTAACAGGGTAGGTCAGCCCCAGCATTTT | - | - | TRBJ1-5 | TRBV19
CASSTQGGPYNEQFF | TGTGCCAGCAGTACGCAGGGAGGGCCCTACAATGAGCAGTTCTTC | TRBD2 | - | TRBJ2-1 | TRBV5-4
CASSAGIAGDLVETQYF | TGCGCCAGCAGTGCCGGGATAGCGGGAGATTTGGTGGAGACCCAGTACTTC | TRBD2 | - | TRBJ2-5 | TRBV10-1
CAISESKGDTQYF | TGTGCCATCAGTGAGTCCAAAGGGGATACGCAGTATTTT | - | - | TRBJ2-3 | TRBV10-3
CASSPLAGGQGSYEQYF | TGCGCCAGCAGCCCGCTAGCGGGGGGGCAAGGGTCCTACGAGCAGTACTTC | TRBD2 | - | TRBJ2-7 | TRBV5-1
CASSEPVSSYNEQFF | TGCGCCAGCAGTGAACCAGTCAGCTCCTACAATGAGCAGTTCTTC | - | - | TRBJ2-1 | TRBV10-2
CASSPVGDTQYF | TGTGCCAGCTCACCAGTGGGGGATACGCAGTATTTT | - | - | TRBJ2-3 | TRBV18
CASSQNRGPYEQYF | TGTGCCAGCAGCCAAAACAGGGGGCCCTACGAGCAGTACTTC | TRBD1 | - | TRBJ2-7 | TRBV7-9
CASSVGTFPSSNQPQHF | TGTGCCAGCAGTGTTGGGACATTCCCGAGCAGCAATCAGCCCCAGCATTTT | - | once | TRBJ1-5 | TRBV2
CASGLVHEQYF | TGTGCTAGTGGTTTGGTACACGAGCAGTACTTC | - | - | TRBJ2-7 | TRBV12-5
CASSNRARSGNTIYF | TGTGCCAGCAGTAACCGGGCCCGCTCTGGAAACACCATATATTTT | - | - | TRBJ1-3 | TRBV6-5
CASRPTGLNNSPLHF | TGTGCCAGCAGACCGACAGGGTTGAATAATTCACCCCTCCACTTT | TRBD1 | - | TRBJ1-6 | TRBV2
CAISPRDGSSYNEQFF | TGTGCCATCAGTCCCCGAGACGGGAGCTCCTACAATGAGCAGTTCTTC | - | - | TRBJ2-1 | TRBV10-3
CASSRGLGNTGELFF | TGTGCCAGCAGTAGGGGACTCGGGAACACCGGGGAGCTGTTTTTT | - | - | TRBJ2-2 | TRBV6-5
CASSERTDQPQHF | TGTGCCAGCAGTGAAAGGACGGATCAGCCCCAGCATTTT | - | - | TRBJ1-5 | TRBV2